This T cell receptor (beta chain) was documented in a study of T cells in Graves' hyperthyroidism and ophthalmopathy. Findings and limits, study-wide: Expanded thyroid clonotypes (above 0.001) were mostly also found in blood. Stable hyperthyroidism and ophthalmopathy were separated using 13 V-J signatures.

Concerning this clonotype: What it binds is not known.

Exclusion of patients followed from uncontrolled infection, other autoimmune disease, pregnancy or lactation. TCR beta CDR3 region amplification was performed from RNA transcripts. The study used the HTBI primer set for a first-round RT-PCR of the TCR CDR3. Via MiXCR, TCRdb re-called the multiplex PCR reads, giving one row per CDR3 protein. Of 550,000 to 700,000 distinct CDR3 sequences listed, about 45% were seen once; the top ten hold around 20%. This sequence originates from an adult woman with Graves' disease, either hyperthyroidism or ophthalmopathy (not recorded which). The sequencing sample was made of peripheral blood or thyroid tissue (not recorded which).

CDR3 DNA: TGCAGTGCTAGACGCACCGGGGAGCTGTTTTTT. Translation gives CSARRTGELFF. The V and J genes are TRBV20-1 and TRBJ2-2; D is unresolved. The germline V and J ends were trimmed by 2 bases and 4 bases, with 2 bases remaining between them. Germline CDR1 DFQATT, CDR2 SNEGSKA (reference sequence). This CDR3 contains 11 residues.